What follows are 23 T cell receptor beta chains derived from one specimen sequenced in a study of cytomegalovirus exposure and HLA in healthy donors. It was with 60 Vbeta and 13 Jbeta primers that the PCR ran. TCRdb keeps only in-frame clones here, not all; method: immunoSEQ multiplex PCR. The sample has around 140,000 clones; almost 85% are singletons. Material: PBMCs. The origin of the receptors is a woman in her fifties or sixties in good health and CMV-seropositive.

The chain is built from TRBV19 and TRBJ2-4, with 7 positions matching TRBD2. The CDR3 is 22 amino acids. Germline loops: CDR1 LNHDA, CDR2 SQIVND (reference sequence). The trim removed 9 bases at V and 0 bases at J, leaving 29 bases unmatched. The DNA of the CDR3 is TGTGCCAGCCACAGCGCGGCGGGCTCCGGCGGGGGATTATATGTAGCCAAAAACATTCAGTACTTC. Translated, it gives CASHSAAGSGGGLYVAKNIQYF.

This clone turned up a few times. The chain joins TRBV7-2 to TRBJ2-3; TRBD1 aligns across 9 bases. Germline lookup yields CDR1 SGHTA and CDR2 FQGNSA. This CDR3 has 15 residues. With 5 bases clipped from V and 3 bases from J, the junction kept 6 bases outside the gene matches. In DNA form, the CDR3 reads TGTGCCAGCAGCCCACAGGGGGCCAAGACAGATACGCAGTATTTT. Protein product: CASSPQGAKTDTQYF.

The chain employs TRBV9 and TRBJ1-2, with D uncertain. Germline V gene lookup returns CDR1 SGDLS and CDR2 YYNGEE. V was clipped by 3 bases and J by 8 bases, with 17 bases between them. The CDR3 is 14 amino acids. In nucleotides, the CDR3 is TGTGCCAGCAGCGCGCCACTAAACCATGGCGGCTACACCTTC. This codes for CASSAPLNHGGYTF.

The chain has TRBV4-1 and TRBJ2-1; 8 bases map to TRBD2. V was pared by 2 bases and J by 7 bases, with 19 bases of the junction left unmatched. Looked up from germline, CDR1 is MGHRA and CDR2 is YSYEKL. The CDR3 contains 19 residues. CDR3 loop: CASSQPLGGGAGVRNEQFF. CDR3 bases: TGCGCCAGCAGCCAACCCTTAGGGGGGGGAGCGGGAGTCAGGAATGAGCAGTTCTTC.

The rearrangement joins TRBV2 to TRBJ2-3, with a tentative D call TRBD2 (5 bases). The CDR3 runs to 15 residues. The ends were cut back, 4 bases at V and 1 base at J, with 12 bases in the middle. Germline lookup yields CDR1 SNHLY and CDR2 FYNNEI. CDR3 protein: CASSATSGGTDTQYF. The CDR3 nucleotides read TGTGCCAGCAGTGCGACGAGCGGAGGCACAGATACGCAGTATTTT.

The J gene is TRBJ1-2, the V gene TRBV6-6; 9 nucleotides line up with TRBD1. The CDR3 is 16 amino acids. The V segment lost 4 bases and the J segment 5 bases; nucleotides outside the gene matches: 11. Germline-derived CDR1 and CDR2 are MNHNY and SVGAGI (reference sequence). The CDR3 region is CASSSRTGATPYGYTF. The CDR3 nucleotides are TGTGCCAGCAGTTCCCGGACAGGGGCAACTCCTTATGGCTACACCTTC.

V usage is TRBV5-4 and J usage is TRBJ2-7, with 7 bases aligning to TRBD2. Germline trimming cut 0 bases from V and 7 bases from J; bases unmatched to any gene: 7. Germline CDR1 and CDR2: SGHNT and YYREEE (reference sequence). The CDR3 has 14 amino acids. Here the CDR3 DNA reads TGTGCCAGCAGCTTGGTTGGCGGGGGTGATGAGCAGTACTTC. Residues: CASSLVGGGDEQYF. Variable domain in full (rest from reference TRBV5-4 and TRBJ2-7): ETGVTQSPTHLIKTRGQQVTLRCSSQSGHNTVSWYQQALGQGPQFIFQYYREEENGRGNFPPRFSGLQFPNYSSELNVNALELDDSALYLCASSLVGGGDEQYFGPGTRLTVT.

This clone has only a few counts. V gene TRBV4-1 combines with J gene TRBJ2-7; D is possibly TRBD2 (7 bases). The CDR3 totals 15 residues. Germline V CDR1 and CDR2: MGHRA, YSYEKL. The V end was cut by 6 bases, the J end by 6 bases, with 21 bases between. DNA for the CDR3: TGCGCCAGCAGTTCGCCCTGGGGGGGGCCTGGCGAGCAGTACTTC. Translated, it gives CASSSPWGGPGEQYF.

V and J are TRBV30 and TRBJ1-5; D gene uncertain. The CDR3 is 14 amino acids. V was pared by 0 bases and J by 7 bases, with 13 bases between. Germline V gene data show CDR1 as GTSNPN and CDR2 as SVGIG (reference sequence). The CDR3 nucleotides read TGTGCCTGGAGTGTCCGGAGCGGAGGGCAGCCCCAGCATTTT. Its protein is CAWSVRSGGQPQHF.

V is TRBV6-1 and J is TRBJ1-1, with TRBD1 as a possible D gene (5 bases). This CDR3 comprises 15 residues. V dropped 8 bases and J dropped 0 bases, with 16 bases sitting between them. The germline V gene has CDR1 MNHNS and CDR2 SASEGT. The CDR3 loop is CASRATQALNTEAFF. The CDR3 bases are TGTGCCAGCCGGGCCACACAGGCTTTGAACACTGAAGCTTTCTTT.

The gene calls are TRBV6-5 and TRBJ2-7; D possibly corresponds to TRBD2 (6 bases). V lost 2 bases and J lost 7, with 9 bases in between. The CDR3 has 12 residues. Germline values: CDR1 MNHEY, CDR2 SVGAGI. This chain's CDR3 is CASSYARGEQYF. The CDR3 DNA reads TGTGCCAGCAGTTACGCCCGGGGGGAGCAGTACTTC.

This clone was counted between two and nine times. The CDR3 spells CAISNEGASNYGYTF. CDR3 in DNA: TGTGCCATCAGCAACGAGGGGGCGAGTAACTATGGCTACACCTTC. This rearrangement joins TRBV10-3 to TRBJ1-2; the match to TRBD1 covers 7 bases. The length of the CDR3 is 15 residues. Trimming took 6 bases from V and 1 from J; bases not matched to a gene: 8. Germline values: CDR1 ENHRY, CDR2 SYGVKD.

The chain joins TRBV28 to TRBJ1-4; 10 nucleotides line up with TRBD1. The CDR3 loop spans 18 amino acids. V shed 5 bases and J 7 bases; nucleotides not matched to a gene: 16. Germline V gene sequence: CDR1 MDHEN, CDR2 SYDVKM. The chain's CDR3 is CASSPRQGAYLSGEKLFF. The CDR3 bases are TGTGCCAGCAGTCCTCGACAGGGGGCTTATCTTTCGGGTGAAAAACTGTTTTTT.

Comment on this clone: This sample also contains other DNA sequences that code for the same CDR3. The chain is built from TRBV5-1 and TRBJ2-5, with D possibly being TRBD2 (6 bases). Germline lookup yields CDR1 SGHRS and CDR2 YFSETQ. The CDR3 runs 13 residues. V dropped 0 bases and J dropped 5 bases, with 8 bases sitting between them. CDR3 nucleotide sequence: TGCGCCAGCAGCTTGGGGGGGGTTGAGACCCAGTACTTC. Its translation: CASSLGGVETQYF.

The chain employs TRBV2 and TRBJ2-5, with 12 nucleotides matching TRBD2. The J call may be mistaken, given a closer DNA end match to TRBJ2-7. The germline V gene has CDR1 SNHLY and CDR2 FYNNEI. The CDR3 is 17 residues long. The CDR3 loop is CASSDYRLAGERYEQYF. The CDR3 DNA is TGTGCCAGCAGTGACTATAGACTAGCGGGAGAACGATACGAGCAGTACTTC.

CDR3 DNA sequence: TGTGCCACTGGACAGGGGGCAGGGCCCCAGCATTTT. Translating it yields CATGQGAGPQHF. The gene calls are TRBV10-3 and TRBJ1-5, with 11 nucleotides matching TRBD1. The CDR3 has 12 amino acids. V dropped 10 bases and J dropped 9; count of bases not matched to a gene: 5. Germline assignment: CDR1 ENHRY and CDR2 SYGVKD.

The rearrangement links TRBV27 to TRBJ2-1; the D gene is possibly TRBD2 (6 bases). The CDR3 loop spans 14 amino acids. The germline V gene has CDR1 MNHEY and CDR2 SMNVEV (reference sequence). V was shortened by 5 bases and J by 6 bases, with 14 bases between the two germline ends. Written as DNA, the CDR3 is TGTGCCAGCAGTCTCCGAGGGACTGTCAATGAGCAGTTCTTC. This encodes CASSLRGTVNEQFF.

This clone showed up just once. This chain joins TRBV19 and TRBJ2-5; perhaps TRBD2 as D (5 bases). CDR3 length: 16 amino acids. Trimming shortened V by 4 bases and J by 6 bases, and 21 bases separated the two germline ends. CDR1 is LNHDA and CDR2 is SQIVND in the germline V gene (reference sequence). In DNA, the CDR3 is TGTGCCAGTAGTACAATTGGACGGGGTGATATCCAGACCCAGTACTTC. This translates into CASSTIGRGDIQTQYF.

The chain couples TRBV6-5 to TRBJ1-1; D may be TRBD1 (6 bases). The germline V and J ends were trimmed by 6 bases and 1 base, with 12 bases remaining between them. Germline lookup yields CDR1 MNHEY and CDR2 SVGAGI. The CDR3 length is 14 residues. This CDR3 is CASRTDRANTEAFF. DNA for the CDR3: TGTGCCAGCAGGACGGACAGAGCGAACACTGAAGCTTTCTTT.

In its sample, this clone was seen a few times. V usage is TRBV15 and J usage is TRBJ1-5, with 7 bases aligning to TRBD1. The trim removed 6 bases at V and 1 base at J, leaving 15 bases unmatched. Germline CDR1 reads LNHNV; CDR2 reads YYDKDF (reference sequence). The CDR3 runs to 18 residues. CDR3 protein: CATRPGTATRESNQPQHF. CDR3 in DNA: TGTGCCACCAGACCCGGGACAGCAACACGGGAAAGCAATCAGCCCCAGCATTTT.

This chain links TRBV5-1 with TRBJ2-1; 7 bases match TRBD2. V dropped 4 bases and J dropped 0; count of bases not matched to a gene: 13. This CDR3 comprises 18 residues. Per germline, CDR1 SGHRS and CDR2 YFSETQ. CDR3 sequence: CASSPRGAGLSSYNEQFF. Written as DNA, the CDR3 is TGCGCCAGCAGCCCCCGTGGGGCGGGACTAAGCTCCTACAATGAGCAGTTCTTC.

V usage is TRBV7-8 and J usage is TRBJ2-2; D unclear. Germline CDR1 reads SGHVS; CDR2 reads FQNEAQ. Trimming left V 5 bases short and J 7 bases short, with 11 bases between. This CDR3 comprises 13 residues. The DNA of the CDR3 is TGTGCCAGCAGCGTAGTTTCAGACGGGGAGCTGTTTTTT. Its protein is CASSVVSDGELFF.

The chain employs TRBV7-9 and TRBJ2-7; a weak D match, TRBD1 (5 bases). The V gene's germline CDR1 is SEHNR and CDR2 FQNEAQ (reference sequence). The V gene lost 3 bases and the J gene lost 1 base, with 10 bases spanning the gap. The length of the CDR3 is 14 residues. DNA for the CDR3: TGTGCCAGCAGCTTCTCCCAGGGATCCTACGAGCAGTACTTC. This translates into CASSFSQGSYEQYF.